The 11 T cell receptor beta chains given below trace back to one sample, sequenced in a study of identical twins. TCRdb reprocessed the 5' RACE reads via MiXCR and lists one record per CDR3 protein. The sample has 600,000 to 800,000 distinct CDR3 sequences; around 20% are singletons. Another study also made use of these data, one on T cells expressing NK-cell markers.

The specimen sequenced was PBMCs. These TCRs come from a woman between 18 and 29 years old in good health.

This clonotype has more than one count but fewer than ten. This chain uses TRBV7-2 with TRBJ2-3; tentatively, D is TRBD2 (5 bases). This CDR3 spans 16 amino acids. V lost 1 base and J lost 5, with 16 bases in between. CDR1 and CDR2 (germline): SGHTA, FQGNSA. The CDR3 DNA sequence: TGTGCCAGCAGCTTAGTGCGTTCTAGGGCGGGAGATACGCAGTATTTT. It is translated as CASSLVRSRAGDTQYF. The whole variable domain, remainder taken from reference TRBV7-2 and TRBJ2-3, is GAGVSQSPSNKVTEKGKDVELRCDPISGHTALYWYRQSLGQGLEFLIYFQGNSAPDKSGLPSDRFSAERTGGSVSTLTIQRTQQEDSAVYLCASSLVRSRAGDTQYFGPGTRLTVL.

This clonotype has a handful of counts. This chain links TRBV28 with TRBJ1-2, with TRBD1 matching over 7 bases. CDR1 is MDHEN, CDR2 SYDVKM, per germline. The CDR3 runs 17 residues. V gave up 6 bases and J gave up 5 bases; unmatched junction bases: 18. CDR3 sequence: CASSQLSLIQGRYGYTF. The DNA for the CDR3 is TGTGCCAGCAGCCAACTTAGCCTTATACAGGGGCGGTATGGCTACACCTTC.

J is TRBJ1-1 and V is TRBV5-5; a weak D match, TRBD1 (5 bases). Germline CDR1 SGHKS, CDR2 YYEKEE (reference sequence). Trimming shortened V by 4 bases and J by 3 bases, and 13 bases separated the two germline ends. CDR3 length: 14 amino acids. The CDR3 here is CASSPPRADTEAFF. Written as DNA, the CDR3 is TGTGCCAGCAGCCCCCCCAGGGCGGACACTGAAGCTTTCTTT.

This chain connects TRBV5-4 to TRBJ2-5; 11 nucleotides match TRBD2. The CDR3 sequence is 16 residues long. The germline CDR1 and CDR2 sequences are SGHNT and YYREEE (reference sequence). The ends lost 5 bases at V and 0 bases at J; junction bases unmatched: 6. The CDR3: CASRAGTSGNQETQYF. The DNA for the CDR3 is TGTGCCAGCAGGGCCGGGACTAGCGGAAACCAAGAGACCCAGTACTTC.

The V call is TRBV7-9, the J call TRBJ1-1; D unclear. Germline lookup yields CDR1 SEHNR and CDR2 FQNEAQ (reference sequence). V dropped 8 bases and J dropped 1 base, with 20 bases sitting between them. The CDR3 contains 16 residues. The CDR3 sequence: CASRAALGKENTEAFF. The CDR3 DNA follows: TGTGCCAGCCGGGCCGCGCTTGGTAAAGAGAACACTGAAGCTTTCTTT. The variable domain in full, completed from reference TRBV7-9 and TRBJ1-1, reads DTGVSQNPRHKITKRGQNVTFRCDPISEHNRLYWYRQTLGQGPEFLTYFQNEAQLEKSRLLSDRFSAERPKGSFSTLEIQRTEQGDSAMYLCASRAALGKENTEAFFGQGTRLTVV.

The chain recombines TRBV19 with TRBJ2-2; D may correspond to TRBD1 or TRBD2 (5 bases each). Trimming cost V 3 bases and J 2 bases, with 10 bases left between them. CDR1 and CDR2 from the germline V gene are LNHDA and SQIVND (reference sequence). The CDR3 has 15 amino acids. In nucleotides, the CDR3 is TGTGCCAGTAGTATGGGACCGCAAAACACCGGGGAGCTGTTTTTT. This gives the protein CASSMGPQNTGELFF.

This chain links TRBV4-3 with TRBJ2-7; D not certain. V was cut by 1 base and J by 0 bases, with 7 bases left in between. The CDR3 runs to 14 residues. CDR1 and CDR2 (germline): LGHNA, YSLEER. The CDR3 region is CASSQGLSSYEQYF. In DNA, the CDR3 is TGCGCCAGCAGCCAAGGCCTTAGCTCCTACGAGCAGTACTTC.

V usage is TRBV15 and J usage is TRBJ2-5, with 8 bases lining up with TRBD1. Trimming at V came to 0 bases and at J to 4 bases, leaving 10 bases not matched to a gene. The germline V gene has CDR1 LNHNV and CDR2 YYDKDF (reference sequence). This CDR3 contains 17 residues. The CDR3: CATSRDSGTGGVETQYF. The CDR3 DNA sequence: TGTGCCACCAGCAGAGATTCCGGGACAGGCGGGGTAGAGACCCAGTACTTC.

This clonotype was counted at least ten times. The rearrangement links TRBV11-2 to TRBJ1-2, with D possibly matching TRBD1 (6 bases). Germline CDR1 is SGHAT and CDR2 is FQNNGV. The CDR3 extends over 15 amino acids. The V end was cut by 1 base, the J end by 8 bases, with 17 bases between. The CDR3 sequence is CASSLGWDTSRGYTF. The CDR3, as DNA: TGTGCCAGCAGCTTAGGATGGGACACTTCACGAGGCTACACCTTC.

The CDR3 coding sequence is TGTGCCAGCACCACAGACTGGAACTCCTACGAGCAGTACTTC. This translates into CASTTDWNSYEQYF. The chain combines TRBV11-2 with TRBJ2-7, with D unresolved. CDR3 length equals 14 residues. In germline, CDR1 is SGHAT, CDR2 FQNNGV. Trimming removed 7 bases at V and 0 bases at J, with 13 bases between.

This clonotype turned up a few times. The J gene is TRBJ2-3, the V gene TRBV20-1; the D gene is possibly TRBD2 (7 bases). Germline values: CDR1 DFQATT, CDR2 SNEGSKA (reference sequence). The CDR3 extends over 13 amino acids. V dropped 1 base and J dropped 6 bases, with 11 bases sitting between them. For the CDR3, the DNA is TGCAGTGCTAGAGTGGGGGGGCAGGATACGCAGTATTTT. Encoded protein: CSARVGGQDTQYF.